This TCR beta chain appears in the sequencing data of a study of high-grade serous ovarian cancer treatment subgroups. The study's findings and limits: Clonal relatedness tracked neoantigen level, and by trend copy number and mutation load. Repertoire similarity ranged roughly 0.11 to 0.85 between tumors of one patient. Repertoire analysis covered CDR3 alone, not CDR1 or CDR2.

This CDR3 is built from 16 residues. Germline CDR1 and CDR2: SGDLS and YYNGEE. The ends lost 4 bases at V and 1 base at J; junction bases unmatched: 5. Tumor samples were taken before definitive surgery or chemotherapy. As for this clone: Its antigen is unidentified.

The table came from immunoSEQ multiplex PCR; TCRdb's copy has only in-frame clones and leaves some out. Of about 10,000 clones detected, 68% appear once; the ten largest clones hold more than 3.5%. The V and J genes are TRBV9 and TRBJ2-2, with 9 bases lining up with TRBD2. Material: tumor tissue. This TCR was sampled from a human donor with high-grade serous ovarian cancer. The chain's CDR3 is CASSPRLAVNTGELFF. The DNA of the CDR3 is TGTGCCAGCAGCCCACGACTAGCGGTGAACACCGGGGAGCTGTTTTTT.